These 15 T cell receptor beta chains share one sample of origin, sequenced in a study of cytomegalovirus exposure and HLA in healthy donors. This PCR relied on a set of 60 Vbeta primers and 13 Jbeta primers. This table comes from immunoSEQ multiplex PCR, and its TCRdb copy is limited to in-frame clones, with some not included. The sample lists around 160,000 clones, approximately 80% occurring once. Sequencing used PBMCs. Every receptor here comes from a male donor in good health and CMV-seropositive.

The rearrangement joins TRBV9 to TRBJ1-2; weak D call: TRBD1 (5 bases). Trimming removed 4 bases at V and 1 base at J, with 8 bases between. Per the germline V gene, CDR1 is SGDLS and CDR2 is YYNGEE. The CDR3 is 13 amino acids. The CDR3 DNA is TGTGCCAGCAGCCGGACATTTAACTATGGCTACACCTTC. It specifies CASSRTFNYGYTF.

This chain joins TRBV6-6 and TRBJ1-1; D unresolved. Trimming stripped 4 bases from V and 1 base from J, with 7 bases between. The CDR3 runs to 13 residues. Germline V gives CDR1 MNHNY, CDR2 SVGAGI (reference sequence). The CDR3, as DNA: TGTGCCAGCAGTTCCCGAGGGAACACTGAAGCTTTCTTT. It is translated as CASSSRGNTEAFF.

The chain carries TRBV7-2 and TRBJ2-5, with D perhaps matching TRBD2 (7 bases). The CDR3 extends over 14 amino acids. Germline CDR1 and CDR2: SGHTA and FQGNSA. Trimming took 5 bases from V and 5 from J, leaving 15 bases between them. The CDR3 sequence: CASSPGGGFETQYF. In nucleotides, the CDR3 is TGTGCCAGCAGCCCGGGGGGCGGCTTTGAGACCCAGTACTTC.

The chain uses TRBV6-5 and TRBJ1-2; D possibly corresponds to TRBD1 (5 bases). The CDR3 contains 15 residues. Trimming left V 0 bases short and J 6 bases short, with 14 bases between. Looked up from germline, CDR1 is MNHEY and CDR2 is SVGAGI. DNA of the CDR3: TGTGCCAGCAGTTACTCAGTCCAGGGAGGGAATGGCTACACCTTC. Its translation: CASSYSVQGGNGYTF.

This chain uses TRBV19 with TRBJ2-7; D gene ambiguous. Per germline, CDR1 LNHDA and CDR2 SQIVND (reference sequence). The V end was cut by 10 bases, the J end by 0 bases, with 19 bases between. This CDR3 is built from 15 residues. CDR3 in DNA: TGTGCCACCCAACAGCCTCGTGTCGGCTCCTACGAGCAGTACTTC. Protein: CATQQPRVGSYEQYF.

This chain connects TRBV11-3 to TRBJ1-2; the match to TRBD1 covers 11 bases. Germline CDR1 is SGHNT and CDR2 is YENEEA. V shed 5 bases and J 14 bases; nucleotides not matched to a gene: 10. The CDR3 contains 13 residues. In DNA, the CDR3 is TGTGCCAGCAGCGAGCCGGGACAGGGGGTCGTGACCTTC. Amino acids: CASSEPGQGVVTF.

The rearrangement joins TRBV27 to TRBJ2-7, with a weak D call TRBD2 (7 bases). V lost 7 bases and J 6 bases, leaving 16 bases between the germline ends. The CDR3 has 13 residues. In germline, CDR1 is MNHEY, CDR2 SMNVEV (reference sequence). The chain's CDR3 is CASTPGGRGEQYF. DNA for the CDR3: TGTGCCAGCACCCCCGGGGGGCGCGGCGAGCAGTACTTC.

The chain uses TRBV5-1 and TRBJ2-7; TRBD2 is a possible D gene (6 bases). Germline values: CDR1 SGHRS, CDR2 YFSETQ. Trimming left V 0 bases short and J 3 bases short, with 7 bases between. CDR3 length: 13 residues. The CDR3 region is CASSLVGGYEQYF. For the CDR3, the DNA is TGCGCCAGCAGCTTGGTGGGAGGCTACGAGCAGTACTTC.

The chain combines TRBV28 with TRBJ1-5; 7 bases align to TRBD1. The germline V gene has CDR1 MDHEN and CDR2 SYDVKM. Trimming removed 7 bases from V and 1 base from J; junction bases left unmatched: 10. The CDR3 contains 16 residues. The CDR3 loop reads CASTTGGTASNQPQHF. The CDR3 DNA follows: TGTGCCAGCACTACCGGCGGGACAGCGAGCAATCAGCCCCAGCATTTT.

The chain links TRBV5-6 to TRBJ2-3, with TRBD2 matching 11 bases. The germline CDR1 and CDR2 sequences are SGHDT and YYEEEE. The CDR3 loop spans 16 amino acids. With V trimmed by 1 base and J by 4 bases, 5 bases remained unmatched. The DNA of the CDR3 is TGTGCCAGCAGCTTGCGCGGGACTAGCGGTTCAGATACGCAGTATTTT. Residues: CASSLRGTSGSDTQYF.

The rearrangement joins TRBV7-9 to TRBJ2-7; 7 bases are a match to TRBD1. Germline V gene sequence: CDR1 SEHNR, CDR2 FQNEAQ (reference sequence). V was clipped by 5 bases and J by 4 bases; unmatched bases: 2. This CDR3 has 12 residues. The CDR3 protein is CASSLGQYEQYF. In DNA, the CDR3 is TGTGCCAGCAGCCTGGGACAGTACGAGCAGTACTTC.

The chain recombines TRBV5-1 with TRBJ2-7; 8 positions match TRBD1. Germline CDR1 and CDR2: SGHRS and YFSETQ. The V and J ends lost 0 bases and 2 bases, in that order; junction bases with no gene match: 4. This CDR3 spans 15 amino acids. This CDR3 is CASSLGQGPTYEQYF. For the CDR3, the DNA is TGCGCCAGCAGCTTGGGACAGGGGCCAACCTACGAGCAGTACTTC.

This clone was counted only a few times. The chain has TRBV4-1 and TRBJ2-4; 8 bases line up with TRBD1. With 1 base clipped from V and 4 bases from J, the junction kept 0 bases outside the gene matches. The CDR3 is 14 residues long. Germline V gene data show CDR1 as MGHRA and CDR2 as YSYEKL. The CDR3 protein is CASSQGTGKNIQYF. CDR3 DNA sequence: TGCGCCAGCAGCCAAGGGACAGGGAAAAACATTCAGTACTTC.

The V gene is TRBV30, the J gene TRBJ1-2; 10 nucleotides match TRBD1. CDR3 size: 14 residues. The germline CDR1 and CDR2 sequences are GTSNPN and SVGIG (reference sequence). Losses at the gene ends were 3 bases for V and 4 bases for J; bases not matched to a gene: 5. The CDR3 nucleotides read TGTGCCTGGAGACGCCGGGACAGGGGCTATGGCTACACCTTC. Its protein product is CAWRRRDRGYGYTF. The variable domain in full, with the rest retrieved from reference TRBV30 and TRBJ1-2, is SQTIHQWPATLVQPVGSPLSLECTVEGTSNPNLYWYRQAAGRGLQLLFYSVGIGQISSEVPQNLSASRPQDRQFILSSKKLLLSDSGFYLCAWRRRDRGYGYTFGSGTRLTVV.

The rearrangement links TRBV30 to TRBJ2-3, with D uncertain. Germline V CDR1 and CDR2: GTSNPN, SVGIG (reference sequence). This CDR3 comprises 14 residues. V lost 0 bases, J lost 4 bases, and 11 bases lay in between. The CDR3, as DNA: TGTGCCTGGAGTGTAAACAGCCTGGCAGATACGCAGTATTTT. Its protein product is CAWSVNSLADTQYF.